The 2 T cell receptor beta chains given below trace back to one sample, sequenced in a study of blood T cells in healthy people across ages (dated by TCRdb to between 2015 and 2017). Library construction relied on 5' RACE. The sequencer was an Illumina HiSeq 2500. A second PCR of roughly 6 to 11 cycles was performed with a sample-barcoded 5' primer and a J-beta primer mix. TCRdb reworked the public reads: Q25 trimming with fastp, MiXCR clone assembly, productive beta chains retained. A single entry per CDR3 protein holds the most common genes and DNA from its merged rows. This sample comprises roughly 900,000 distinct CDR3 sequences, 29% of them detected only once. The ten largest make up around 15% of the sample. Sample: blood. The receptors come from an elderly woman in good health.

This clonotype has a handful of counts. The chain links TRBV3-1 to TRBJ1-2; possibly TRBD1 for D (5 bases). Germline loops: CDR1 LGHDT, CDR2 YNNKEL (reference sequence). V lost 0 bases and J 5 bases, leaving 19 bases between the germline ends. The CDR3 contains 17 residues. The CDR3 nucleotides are TGTGCCAGCAGCCAAGACCTTGTGGGGGGAACGGTGTATGGCTACACCTTC. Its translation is CASSQDLVGGTVYGYTF.

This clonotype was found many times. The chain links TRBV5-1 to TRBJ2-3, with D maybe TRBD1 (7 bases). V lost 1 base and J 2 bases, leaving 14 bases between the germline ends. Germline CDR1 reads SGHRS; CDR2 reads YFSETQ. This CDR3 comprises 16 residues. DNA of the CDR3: TGCGCCAGCAGCTTGACAGGGGCGGGACTCACAGATACGCAGTATTTT. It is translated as CASSLTGAGLTDTQYF.